The rows below give T cell receptor beta chains drawn from one sample of a study of blood T cell repertoires in COVID-19. TCRdb's table, derived via immunoSEQ multiplex PCR, lists solely in-frame clones and lacks some. The sample records 150,000 to 180,000 clones, over 75% being singletons. The sample was peripheral blood. Receptor source: a woman aged 40 to 55 with acute or convalescent COVID-19. Each CDR3 is given with its conserved first and last residue. The order of the fields is J gene, clone size, D gene, V gene, CDR3 protein, CDR3 DNA. The D gene is left open where the match is weak. For some rows the clone size is stated as once, few or many, or as a class when expanded; others skip it.

TRBJ1-3 | . | TRBD1 | TRBV2 | CASKTGGSSGNTIYF | TGTGCCAGCAAGACAGGGGGCAGCTCTGGAAACACCATATATTTT
TRBJ2-7 | . | TRBD2 | TRBV5-4 | CASSLRLAGTYEQYF | TGTGCCAGCAGCTTGCGGCTAGCGGGGACCTACGAGCAGTACTTC
TRBJ2-2 | . | . | TRBV29-1 | CSVVGWTGELFF | TGCAGCGTTGTGGGCTGGACCGGGGAGCTGTTTTTT
TRBJ1-6 | . | TRBD1 | TRBV7-9 | CASSSPGTANSPLHF | TGTGCCAGCAGCTCCCCCGGGACAGCTAATTCACCCCTCCACTTT
TRBJ1-1 | . | TRBD1 | TRBV7-6 | CASSQRTGGTATEAFF | TGTGCCAGCAGCCAACGGACAGGGGGAACGGCCACTGAAGCTTTCTTT
TRBJ1-5 | . | . | TRBV19 | CASSIDLWGRVTQPQHF | TGTGCCAGTAGTATAGATCTGTGGGGCAGGGTGACTCAGCCCCAGCATTTT
TRBJ1-1 | . | TRBD1 | TRBV3-1/TRBV3-2 | CASSQRTGPNTEAFF | TGTGCCAGCAGCCAGAGGACAGGTCCGAACACTGAAGCTTTCTTT
TRBJ2-4 | . | TRBD2 | TRBV4-2 | CASSPGLAGGSDKNIQYF | TGTGCCAGCAGCCCAGGACTAGCGGGAGGTTCGGACAAAAACATTCAGTACTTC
TRBJ1-6 | . | . | TRBV2 | CASNQRGFNSPLHF | TGTGCCAGCAACCAGCGGGGGTTTAATTCACCCCTCCACTTT
TRBJ1-1 | . | . | TRBV7-3 | CASSPDRYQVAFF | TGTGCCAGCAGCCCCGACCGCTATCAGGTCGCTTTCTTT
TRBJ2-5 | . | TRBD2 | TRBV28 | CASSGTSGRQTQYF | TGTGCCAGCAGCGGGACTAGCGGGAGACAGACCCAGTACTTC
TRBJ2-7 | . | TRBD2 | TRBV5-1 | CASRALPGGEQYF | TGCGCCAGCCGGGCCCTCCCGGGAGGGGAGCAGTACTTC
TRBJ2-1 | once | TRBD2 | TRBV15 | CATSRLAGAYNEQFF | TGTGCCACCAGCAGGTTAGCGGGGGCTTACAATGAGCAGTTCTTC
TRBJ1-2 | few | . | TRBV10-1 | CASSTGQFYGYTF | TGCGCCAGCAGCACGGGACAATTCTATGGCTACACCTTC
TRBJ2-1 | . | TRBD1 | TRBV11-3 | CASSWGQGPYNEQFF | TGTGCCAGCAGCTGGGGACAGGGGCCCTACAATGAGCAGTTCTTC
TRBJ1-1 | once | . | TRBV11-2 | CASSIDGGDYTEAFF | TGTGCCAGCAGCATTGACGGGGGGGATTACACTGAAGCTTTCTTT
TRBJ2-7 | . | . | TRBV4-1 | CASSQDLGGQWRDEQYF | TGCGCCAGCAGCCAAGATCTGGGGGGACAGTGGCGGGACGAGCAGTACTTC
TRBJ2-2 | . | . | TRBV14 | CASSQGRPGELFF | TGTGCCAGCAGCCAAGGGAGACCCGGGGAGCTGTTTTTT
TRBJ1-2 | . | . | TRBV12-3/TRBV12-4 | CASRANYGYTF | TGTGCCAGTAGAGCTAACTATGGCTACACCTTC
TRBJ1-2 | . | . | TRBV5-1 | CASSTGDYGYTF | TGCGCCAGCAGCACGGGGGATTATGGCTACACCTTC
TRBJ1-1 | . | TRBD1 | TRBV10-3 | CATGQGGLVLDTEAFF | TGTGCCACCGGACAGGGAGGTCTCGTTCTGGACACTGAAGCTTTCTTT
TRBJ2-3 | . | TRBD2 | TRBV6-4 | CASSETTGGPGYTQYF | TGTGCCAGCAGTGAAACGACGGGGGGGCCGGGGTATACGCAGTATTTT
TRBJ2-3 | . | . | TRBV30 | CAWSVRRVRLGPVIGTDTQYF | TGTGCCTGGAGTGTAAGGCGTGTCAGACTAGGGCCCGTGATAGGCACAGATACGCAGTATTTT
TRBJ2-7 | . | . | TRBV5-1 | CASSLSLPPSYEQYF | TGCGCCAGCAGCTTAAGCTTACCCCCTTCCTACGAGCAGTACTTC
TRBJ1-6 | few | TRBD1 | TRBV29-1 | CSVARGLNSPLHF | TGCAGCGTTGCTAGGGGGCTGAATTCACCCCTCCACTTT
TRBJ1-1 | . | . | TRBV7-8 | CASSRTLGVDTEAFF | TGTGCCAGCAGCAGGACCTTGGGAGTGGACACTGAAGCTTTCTTT
TRBJ1-2 | once | TRBD1 | TRBV20-1 | CSATDRGYGYTF | TGCAGTGCTACTGACAGGGGCTATGGCTACACCTTC
TRBJ2-2 | . | . | TRBV9 | CASSYGLHTGELFF | TGTGCCAGCAGCTACGGACTTCACACCGGGGAGCTGTTTTTT
TRBJ2-3 | . | TRBD2 | TRBV14 | CASSGRGTDTQYF | TGTGCCAGTAGCGGGAGGGGTACAGATACGCAGTATTTT
TRBJ1-1 | . | . | TRBV5-1 | CASGQTLMNTEAFF | TGCGCCAGCGGGCAGACCCTCATGAACACTGAAGCTTTCTTT
TRBJ1-2 | . | . | TRBV5-1 | CASKLWGPEDGYTF | TGCGCCAGCAAACTTTGGGGGCCAGAGGATGGCTACACCTTC
TRBJ2-4 | . | . | TRBV28 | CASSQPGGNIQYF | TGTGCCAGCAGTCAACCAGGAGGAAACATTCAGTACTTC
TRBJ1-5 | few | . | TRBV4-1 | CASSQTGTQPQHF | TGCGCCAGCAGCCAAACAGGGACTCAGCCCCAGCATTTT
TRBJ2-2 | . | TRBD1 | TRBV24-1 | CATSDTWTGIGTGELFF | TGTGCCACCAGTGATACCTGGACAGGGATTGGCACCGGGGAGCTGTTTTTT
TRBJ2-7 | . | . | TRBV19 | CASSSRWADLFYEQYF | TGTGCCAGTAGTAGTCGCTGGGCTGACCTTTTCTACGAGCAGTACTTC
TRBJ2-7 | once | TRBD1 | TRBV7-8 | CASSPDRGMYEQYF | TGTGCCAGCAGCCCGGACAGGGGCATGTACGAGCAGTACTTC
TRBJ2-7 | . | . | TRBV2 | CASSDNGLVSSYEQYF | TGTGCCAGCAGTGACAACGGACTGGTGAGCTCCTACGAGCAGTACTTC
TRBJ1-5 | . | . | TRBV19 | CASSNSNSPGFQPQHF | TGTGCCAGTAGTAACTCCAATTCTCCAGGGTTTCAGCCCCAGCATTTT
TRBJ1-4 | . | . | TRBV6-5 | CASMGANEKLFF | TGTGCCAGCATGGGAGCTAATGAAAAACTGTTTTTT
TRBJ2-4 | . | . | TRBV7-2 | CASSLLDSLDIQYF | TGTGCCAGCAGCTTGCTAGACAGCCTGGACATTCAGTACTTC
TRBJ1-1 | . | . | TRBV9 | CASSVGVWRDLNTEAFF | TGTGCCAGCAGCGTAGGGGTCTGGCGGGACCTGAACACTGAAGCTTTCTTT
TRBJ2-3 | . | TRBD2 | TRBV9 | CASSVSSSSTSGVDTQYF | TGTGCCAGCAGCGTATCAAGTTCTTCGACTAGCGGGGTTGATACGCAGTATTTT
TRBJ1-1 | . | . | TRBV18 | CASSVDSNTEAFF | TGTGCCAGCTCAGTAGACAGTAACACTGAAGCTTTCTTT
TRBJ1-1 | . | . | TRBV18 | CASSPAGRDTEAFF | TGTGCCAGCTCACCAGCAGGTCGAGACACTGAAGCTTTCTTT
TRBJ2-2 | few | . | TRBV7-9 | CASSLGADTGELFF | TGTGCCAGCAGCTTAGGGGCCGACACCGGGGAGCTGTTTTTT
TRBJ1-4 | . | TRBD1 | TRBV3-1/TRBV3-2 | CASSQELTGQRNEKLFF | TGTGCCAGCAGCCAAGAGCTCACGGGACAGCGTAATGAAAAACTGTTTTTT
TRBJ2-7 | . | . | TRBV21-1 | CASSGIAGYYEQYF | TGTGCCAGCAGCGGCATAGCGGGATACTACGAGCAGTACTTC
TRBJ2-2 | . | . | TRBV2 | CASGGFLGRTGELFF | TGTGCCAGCGGGGGGTTTCTAGGAAGGACCGGGGAGCTGTTTTTT
TRBJ1-2 | . | TRBD1 | TRBV3-1/TRBV3-2 | CASSPRTGSPGYTF | TGTGCCAGCAGCCCCAGGACAGGATCGCCTGGCTACACCTTC
TRBJ2-5 | . | TRBD1 | TRBV4-1 | CASSQELGQGRETQYF | TGCGCCAGCAGCCAAGAGCTGGGACAGGGCCGCGAGACCCAGTACTTC
TRBJ2-7 | once | . | TRBV5-8 | CASALGRSYEQYF | TGTGCCAGCGCTTTGGGGCGATCCTACGAGCAGTACTTC
TRBJ1-3 | . | . | TRBV6-5 | CASSYGSPRSGNTIYF | TGTGCCAGCAGTTACGGTAGCCCGCGCTCTGGAAACACCATATATTTT